This TCR beta chain was sequenced during a study of T-cell reconstitution after alpha-beta-depleted transplantation in children. As it was prepared, the TCRbeta library received unique molecular identifiers. One entry per CDR3 protein, called by TCRdb with MiXCR from the PCR reads. The data hold more than 150,000 distinct CDR3 sequences, with around 7% observed a single time. The germline CDR1 and CDR2 sequences are DFQATT and SNEGSKA (reference sequence). There are 11 residues in the CDR3. This clonotype was counted at least ten times. This rearrangement joins TRBV20-1 to TRBJ2-3, with D possibly being TRBD2 (5 bases). This TCR was recovered from a human donor who donated a stem cell graft to a child with Wiskott-Aldrich syndrome. The sample was PBMCs from the stem cell graft donor, taken from the stem cell graft. The CDR3 reads CGGSGPDTQYF. CDR3 in DNA: TGCGGAGGCAGTGGGCCAGATACGCAGTATTTT.